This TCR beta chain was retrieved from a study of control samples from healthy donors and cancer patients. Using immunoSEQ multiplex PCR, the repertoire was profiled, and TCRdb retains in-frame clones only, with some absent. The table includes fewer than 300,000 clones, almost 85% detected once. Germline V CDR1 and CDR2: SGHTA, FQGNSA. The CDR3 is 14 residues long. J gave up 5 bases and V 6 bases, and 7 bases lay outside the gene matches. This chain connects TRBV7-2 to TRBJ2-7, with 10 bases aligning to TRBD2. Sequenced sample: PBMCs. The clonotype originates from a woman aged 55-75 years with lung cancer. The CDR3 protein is CASRPAGGPHEQYF. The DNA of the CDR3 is TGTGCCAGCAGACCAGCGGGAGGGCCCCACGAGCAGTACTTC. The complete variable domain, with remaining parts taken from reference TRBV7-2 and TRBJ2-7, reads GAGVSQSPSNKVTEKGKDVELRCDPISGHTALYWYRQSLGQGLEFLIYFQGNSAPDKSGLPSDRFSAERTGGSVSTLTIQRTQQEDSAVYLCASRPAGGPHEQYFGPGTRLTVT.